Below, 32 T cell receptor beta chains from the same sample are listed, as sequenced in a study of blood T cell repertoires in COVID-19. Here immunoSEQ multiplex PCR was the method, and the copy in TCRdb shows in-frame clones only, minus some. Of approximately 250,000 clones listed, about 88% are singletons. The sequenced sample was PBMCs or T cells enriched from blood (not recorded which). Source of these receptors: an older woman in a cohort exposed to, infected with or recovered from COVID-19 (not recorded which).

The V call is TRBV7-2, the J call TRBJ2-3; the D gene is possibly TRBD2 (7 bases). V was cut by 3 bases and J by 0 bases, with 13 bases left in between. The CDR3 totals 16 residues. Looked up from germline, CDR1 is SGHTA and CDR2 is FQGNSA. The CDR3 DNA sequence: TGTGCCAGCAGCTTCGAGGGGGGGTACAGCACAGATACGCAGTATTTT. Its translation: CASSFEGGYSTDTQYF.

This clone was observed a handful of times. The rearrangement links TRBV30 to TRBJ2-7; 15 bases fit TRBD2. Germline loops: CDR1 GTSNPN, CDR2 SVGIG (reference sequence). The CDR3 is 16 amino acids. V was pared by 2 bases and J by 3 bases, with 5 bases of the junction left unmatched. Here the CDR3 reads CAWSRTSGRAYYEQYF. The DNA for the CDR3 is TGTGCCTGGAGTAGGACTAGCGGGAGGGCCTACTACGAGCAGTACTTC.

The V gene is TRBV3-1 (or the pseudogene TRBV3-2), the J gene TRBJ2-1; 16 positions match TRBD2. With 3 bases clipped from V and 15 bases from J, the junction kept 5 bases outside the gene matches. CDR1 LGHDT and CDR2 YNNKEL come from the germline V gene (reference sequence). The CDR3 has 14 residues. The CDR3 region is CASSQGLAGGPPFF. CDR3 nucleotide sequence: TGTGCCAGCAGCCAGGGACTAGCGGGAGGGCCGCCGTTCTTC.

This clone has a handful of counts. The chain is built from TRBV9 and TRBJ1-2, with 11 bases that match TRBD1. The CDR3 spans 15 residues. Trimming cost V 4 bases and J 8 bases; bases outside gene matches: 10. The germline V gene encodes CDR1 SGDLS and CDR2 YYNGEE. CDR3 nucleotide sequence: TGTGCCAGCAGCTATTCAGGACAGGGGGCTAGAGGCTACACCTTC. Its translation is CASSYSGQGARGYTF.

The chain has TRBV2 and TRBJ1-4; D uncertain. There are 14 residues in the CDR3. Germline CDR1 is SNHLY and CDR2 is FYNNEI. Trimming cost V 3 bases and J 4 bases, with 9 bases left between them. CDR3 DNA: TGTGCCAGCAGTGACCAGGCTTATAATGAAAAACTGTTTTTT. The encoded protein is CASSDQAYNEKLFF.

V usage is TRBV5-4 and J usage is TRBJ2-1; 8 bases map to TRBD2. Germline V CDR1 and CDR2: SGHNT, YYREEE (reference sequence). The CDR3 consists of 15 residues. The J segment lost 2 bases and the V segment lost 3 bases, leaving 4 bases of the junction unmatched. CDR3 residues: CASSSTSGTYNEQFF. Here the CDR3 DNA reads TGTGCCAGCAGCTCTACTAGCGGTACCTACAATGAGCAGTTCTTC.

This clone was seen a single time. The CDR3 sequence: CASNKAVGETQYF. CDR3 nucleotide sequence: TGTGCCAGCAACAAAGCGGTAGGAGAGACCCAGTACTTC. The chain recombines TRBV3-1 (or the pseudogene TRBV3-2) with TRBJ2-5; TRBD2 might be the D (5 bases). This CDR3 has 13 amino acids. Trimming cost V 7 bases and J 4 bases, with 13 bases left between them. Germline V gene data show CDR1 as LGHDT and CDR2 as YNNKEL (reference sequence).

The rearrangement links TRBV5-1 to TRBJ2-5, with TRBD2 matching over 12 bases. V gave up 4 bases and J gave up 4 bases; unmatched junction bases: 5. Germline V gene data show CDR1 as SGHRS and CDR2 as YFSETQ. This CDR3 comprises 15 residues. CDR3 region: CASSPLAGGIETQYF. In DNA, the CDR3 is TGCGCCAGCAGCCCCCTAGCGGGAGGGATAGAGACCCAGTACTTC. Supplemented by reference TRBV5-1 and TRBJ2-5, the full variable domain reads KAGVTQTPRYLIKTRGQQVTLSCSPISGHRSVSWYQQTPGQGLQFLFEYFSETQRNKGNFPGRFSGRQFSNSRSEMNVSTLELGDSALYLCASSPLAGGIETQYFGPGTRLLVL.

The CDR3 coding sequence is TGTGCCAGCAGTGGTTATAGCGGGAGGGGCGAGCAGTACTTC. Translating it yields CASSGYSGRGEQYF. The rearrangement joins TRBV2 to TRBJ2-7, with 11 bases fitting TRBD2. The germline V gene encodes CDR1 SNHLY and CDR2 FYNNEI. Trimming removed 4 bases from V and 6 bases from J; junction bases left unmatched: 5. This CDR3 comprises 14 residues.

The chain is built from TRBV10-1 and TRBJ2-3; a possible D gene is TRBD2 (6 bases). The CDR3 contains 15 residues. Germline assignment: CDR1 WNHNN and CDR2 SYGVQD (reference sequence). Between the trimmed V and J ends, which lost 3 bases and 2 bases, there was a span of 12 bases. The CDR3 is CASSDGTSPTDTQYF. Written as DNA, the CDR3 is TGCGCCAGCAGTGACGGGACTTCCCCCACAGATACGCAGTATTTT.

The gene calls are TRBV6-5 and TRBJ1-5, with D possibly matching TRBD1 (6 bases). V was pared by 2 bases and J by 2 bases, with 10 bases between. The germline V gene has CDR1 MNHEY and CDR2 SVGAGI. The length of the CDR3 is 15 residues. CDR3 protein: CASSYTSGGNQPQHF. CDR3 coding DNA: TGTGCCAGCAGTTACACGTCAGGGGGCAATCAGCCCCAGCATTTT.

V usage is TRBV19 and J usage is TRBJ2-2; D not certain. Trimming pared 7 bases from V and 6 bases from J, leaving 21 bases between. CDR3 length equals 16 residues. CDR1 is LNHDA and CDR2 is SQIVND in the germline V gene (reference sequence). The CDR3 coding sequence is TGTGCCAGTACCCCCCGTCATCGCGCGGTTGCCGGGGAGCTGTTTTTT. Translating it yields CASTPRHRAVAGELFF.

V and J are TRBV10-2 and TRBJ2-5, with 8 bases identical to TRBD1. CDR1 and CDR2 from the germline V gene are WSHSY and SAAADI. This CDR3 has 13 amino acids. V trimming: 10 bases; J trimming: 2 bases; junction bases outside the gene matches: 6. CDR3 in amino acids: CATGQGKQETQYF. As DNA, the CDR3 is TGCGCCACCGGACAGGGTAAACAAGAGACCCAGTACTTC.

The gene calls are TRBV30 and TRBJ1-5; D call uncertain. The CDR3 is made up of 16 amino acids. CDR1 GTSNPN and CDR2 SVGIG come from the germline V gene (reference sequence). Trimming shortened V by 0 bases and J by 2 bases, and 14 bases separated the two germline ends. CDR3 sequence (DNA): TGTGCCTGGAGTGTACCCGGCCCGGGTGGCAATCAGCCCCAGCATTTT. This codes for CAWSVPGPGGNQPQHF. The full variable domain, in which reference TRBV30 and TRBJ1-5 provide the parts outside the CDR3, is SQTIHQWPATLVQPVGSPLSLECTVEGTSNPNLYWYRQAAGRGLQLLFYSVGIGQISSEVPQNLSASRPQDRQFILSSKKLLLSDSGFYLCAWSVPGPGGNQPQHFGDGTRLSIL.

V gene TRBV5-1 combines with J gene TRBJ2-5, with D possibly matching TRBD2 (6 bases). This CDR3 is 15 amino acids long. Germline V gives CDR1 SGHRS, CDR2 YFSETQ. The V gene lost 4 bases and the J gene lost 2 bases, with 15 bases spanning the gap. CDR3 nucleotide sequence: TGCGCCAGCAGCCGTAAGAGCGGGCCACAAGAGACCCAGTACTTC. The encoded protein is CASSRKSGPQETQYF.

The chain joins TRBV2 to TRBJ2-2; 9 positions agree with TRBD1. CDR3 size: 14 residues. Germline V gene data show CDR1 as SNHLY and CDR2 as FYNNEI. Germline trimming cut 7 bases from V and 4 bases from J; bases unmatched to any gene: 4. CDR3 nucleotides: TGTGCCAGCAAAAGGACAGGGGCCACCGGGGAGCTGTTTTTT. Its translation is CASKRTGATGELFF.

This chain joins TRBV19 and TRBJ2-1, with a tentative D call TRBD1 (5 bases). The V gene lost 0 bases and the J gene lost 8 bases, with 11 bases spanning the gap. Germline V gene lookup returns CDR1 LNHDA and CDR2 SQIVND (reference sequence). CDR3 length equals 14 residues. CDR3 protein: CASSIDARVDEQFF. CDR3 nucleotides: TGTGCCAGTAGTATAGATGCCAGGGTTGATGAGCAGTTCTTC.

The chain employs TRBV30 and TRBJ2-7; 9 positions match TRBD2. This CDR3 region has 16 residues. CDR1 and CDR2 from the germline V gene are GTSNPN and SVGIG (reference sequence). The ends lost 0 bases at V and 6 bases at J; junction bases unmatched: 12. In DNA, the CDR3 is TGTGCCTGGAGTGTACTGGGGGGTCTAGCGGGACTCGAGCAGTACTTC. It codes for CAWSVLGGLAGLEQYF.

The chain is built from TRBV18 and TRBJ2-1; possibly TRBD2 for D (6 bases). Trimming shortened V by 3 bases and J by 16 bases, and 13 bases separated the two germline ends. The CDR3 length is 11 residues. Germline V gene lookup returns CDR1 KGHSH and CDR2 LQKENI. The CDR3 sequence is CASSPDRENFF. The CDR3 bases are TGTGCCAGCTCACCCGATCGGGAGAATTTCTTC.

The chain couples TRBV5-6 to TRBJ2-7; the match to TRBD1 covers 8 bases. The V gene end was trimmed by 3 bases and the J gene end by 3 bases; junction bases not matched to a gene: 5. Germline V gene data show CDR1 as SGHDT and CDR2 as YYEEEE. This CDR3 has 14 residues. The CDR3 reads CASSWPGQVYEQYF. DNA of the CDR3: TGTGCCAGCAGCTGGCCGGGACAGGTCTACGAGCAGTACTTC.

CDR3 sequence (DNA): TGCGCCAGCAAACAGGGAGGGGGGAAGAGACCCCAGTACTTC. Its protein product is CASKQGGGKRPQYF. V and J are TRBV10-1 and TRBJ2-5; tentatively, D is TRBD2 (7 bases). Trimming took 7 bases from V and 9 from J, leaving 21 bases between them. CDR1 is WNHNN and CDR2 is SYGVQD in the germline V gene (reference sequence). The length of the CDR3 is 14 residues.

The chain combines TRBV10-2 with TRBJ1-4; 8 bases match TRBD1. Looked up from germline, CDR1 is WSHSY and CDR2 is SAAADI. The CDR3 spans 15 residues. V was pared by 5 bases and J by 5 bases, with 7 bases of the junction left unmatched. The CDR3: CASSQRTGNNEKLFF. For the CDR3, the DNA is TGCGCCAGCAGTCAACGGACAGGGAACAATGAAAAACTGTTTTTT.

V usage is TRBV19 and J usage is TRBJ2-3; D is possibly TRBD1 (6 bases). This CDR3 comprises 16 residues. Trimming pared 7 bases from V and 0 bases from J, leaving 17 bases between. Germline V CDR1 and CDR2: LNHDA, SQIVND (reference sequence). The CDR3: CASTSGLRGSTDTQYF. The CDR3 coding sequence is TGTGCCAGTACCTCGGGGCTCAGGGGTAGCACAGATACGCAGTATTTT.

The chain combines TRBV12-3 or TRBV12-4 with TRBJ2-7, with D uncertain. This CDR3 has 11 amino acids. The V gene lost 3 bases and the J gene lost 6 bases, with 6 bases spanning the gap. The CDR3 bases are TGTGCCAGCAGTTTTCAGGTCGAGCAGTACTTC. Translation: CASSFQVEQYF.

The chain is built from TRBV30 and TRBJ2-7; the match to TRBD2 covers 10 bases. The V and J ends lost 2 bases and 9 bases, in that order; junction bases with no gene match: 13. This CDR3 region has 15 residues. CDR1 is GTSNPN, CDR2 SVGIG, per germline (reference sequence). The CDR3 loop reads CAWSTKAGGPLGQYF. CDR3 nucleotide sequence: TGTGCCTGGAGTACTAAAGCGGGAGGGCCTCTCGGGCAGTACTTC.

The rearrangement links TRBV9 to TRBJ2-2; 9 bases map to TRBD1. This CDR3 comprises 16 residues. Per the germline V gene, CDR1 is SGDLS and CDR2 is YYNGEE. V lost 4 bases to trimming and J lost 2 bases; unmatched junction nucleotides: 6. The CDR3 nucleotides read TGTGCCAGCAGCCCCCCGGGACAGGGAAACACCGGGGAGCTGTTTTTT. Its protein product is CASSPPGQGNTGELFF.

The chain recombines TRBV9 with TRBJ2-5; TRBD1 agrees at 10 bases. After removal of 2 bases from V and 1 base from J, the junction contained 5 bases not matched to a gene. Germline lookup yields CDR1 SGDLS and CDR2 YYNGEE. CDR3 length: 16 residues. The DNA of the CDR3 is TGTGCCAGCAGCGTGGGGACAGGGGCCACCCAAGAGACCCAGTACTTC. This gives the protein CASSVGTGATQETQYF. The whole variable domain, filled in from reference TRBV9 and TRBJ2-5, reads DSGVTQTPKHLITATGQRVTLRCSPRSGDLSVYWYQQSLDQGLQFLIQYYNGEERAKGNILERFSAQQFPDLHSELNLSSLELGDSALYFCASSVGTGATQETQYFGPGTRLLVL.

The chain combines TRBV29-1 with TRBJ1-2; D ambiguous. The CDR3 is 14 amino acids. Germline assignment: CDR1 SQVTM and CDR2 ANQGSEA. Trimming removed 2 bases from V and 5 bases from J, with 15 bases in between. The CDR3 loop is CSVESGKKGYGYTF. CDR3 nucleotide sequence: TGCAGCGTTGAATCGGGGAAGAAGGGATATGGCTACACCTTC.

The chain is built from TRBV4-1 and TRBJ2-7; 9 nucleotides align to TRBD2. Germline V CDR1 and CDR2: MGHRA, YSYEKL. V shed 0 bases, J shed 12 bases, and the junction held 6 bases outside the gene matches. This CDR3 is built from 13 residues. The CDR3, as DNA: TGCGCCAGCAGCCAAGAATCGAGCGGGAGGACGTACTTC. Amino acids: CASSQESSGRTYF.

The DNA for the CDR3 is TGTGCCAGCAGCCGACGGACTAGCGGGGCTAGCACAGATACGCAGTATTTT. It codes for CASSRRTSGASTDTQYF. V gene TRBV7-9 combines with J gene TRBJ2-3; 12 bases are a match to TRBD2. CDR3 size: 17 residues. Losses at the gene ends were 5 bases for V and 0 bases for J; bases not matched to a gene: 6. CDR1 and CDR2 (germline): SEHNR, FQNEAQ (reference sequence).

The chain combines TRBV25-1 with TRBJ2-1; 10 bases are a match to TRBD1. CDR3 size: 16 residues. The V gene's germline CDR1 is MGHDK and CDR2 SYGVNS. V lost 3 bases to trimming and J lost 9 bases; unmatched junction nucleotides: 11. Here the CDR3 reads CASSDRRGTGEGEQFF. Written as DNA, the CDR3 is TGTGCCAGCAGTGATCGGAGAGGGACAGGGGAGGGTGAGCAGTTCTTC.

V gene TRBV28 combines with J gene TRBJ1-6; weak D call: TRBD1 (5 bases). The CDR3 consists of 14 residues. Per the germline V gene, CDR1 is MDHEN and CDR2 is SYDVKM. V lost 6 bases and J 9 bases, leaving 15 bases between the germline ends. The CDR3 coding sequence is TGTGCCAGCAGCTTGGGGGGGTCCGGTTCACCCCTCCACTTT. This gives the protein CASSLGGSGSPLHF.